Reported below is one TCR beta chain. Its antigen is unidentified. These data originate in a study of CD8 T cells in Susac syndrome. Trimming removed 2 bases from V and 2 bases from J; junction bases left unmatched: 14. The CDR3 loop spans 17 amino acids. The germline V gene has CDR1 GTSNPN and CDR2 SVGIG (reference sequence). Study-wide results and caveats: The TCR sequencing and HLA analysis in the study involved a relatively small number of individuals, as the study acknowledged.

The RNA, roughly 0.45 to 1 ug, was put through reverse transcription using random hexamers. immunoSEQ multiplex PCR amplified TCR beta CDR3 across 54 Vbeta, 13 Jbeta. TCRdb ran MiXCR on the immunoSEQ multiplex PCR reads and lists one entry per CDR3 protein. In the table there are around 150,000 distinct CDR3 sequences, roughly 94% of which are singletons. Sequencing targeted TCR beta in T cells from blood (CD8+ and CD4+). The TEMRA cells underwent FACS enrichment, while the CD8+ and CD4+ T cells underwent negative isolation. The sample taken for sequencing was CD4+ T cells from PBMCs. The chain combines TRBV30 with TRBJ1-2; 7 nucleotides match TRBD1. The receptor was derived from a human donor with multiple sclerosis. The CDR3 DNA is TGTGCCTGGAGTCTACCGGGACAGCGTATTAAAAACTATGGCTACACCTTC. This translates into CAWSLPGQRIKNYGYTF.